A selection of T cell receptor beta chains follows, all from one sample in a study of response to subunit inactivated influenza vaccine. TCRdb recomputed calls from the RT-PCR reads with MiXCR, one row per CDR3 protein. The sample lists some 500,000 distinct CDR3 sequences; 10% to 15% were seen once. The sample in question was PBMCs from blood, obtained 45 days after vaccination. These receptors were taken from a middle-aged man who received an inactivated influenza vaccine. Each CDR3 is given with its conserved first and last residue. Each record gives: clone size, V gene, CDR3 protein. Where a row states a size, it is once, few, many or the class of an expanded clone; other rows omit it.

>.|TRBV7-9
CASIAPGPGGETQYF
>many|TRBV20-1
CSARASTSYEQYF
>.|TRBV5-4
CASSFREGWNEQFF
>.|TRBV7-9
CASSLTSGQYEQYF
>few|TRBV7-9
CASSPEGLIETQYF
>many|TRBV24-1
CATRRTDGELFF
>.|TRBV7-6
CASSLGTSGRALYNKQFF
>.|TRBV7-2
CASSLGTQSEQFF
>.|TRBV5-1
CASTRLVSSYNEQFF
>few|TRBV5-1
CASSLGAATTTEAFF
>.|TRBV7-8
CASSPGGSSRNYGYTF
>few|TRBV6-2/TRBV6-3
CASSLGQTDGYTF
>few|TRBV12-3/TRBV12-4
CASSYRRGQGNSPLHF
>.|TRBV9
CASRGASGNTIYF
>few|TRBV11-2
CASSAYQGLHNTGELFF
>few|TRBV4-1
CASSQEVRETQYF
>few|TRBV7-2
CASSNRVGEQFF
>.|TRBV6-1
CASNPGGNTGELFF
>.|TRBV7-6
CASSYRQYSGELFF
>few|TRBV20-1
CSASGQGSNSPLHF
>.|TRBV3-1
CASSQEGGFGEQYF
>.|TRBV11-2
CASSRTGQRYSPLHF
>.|TRBV9
CASHPGHLDYNEQFF
>.|TRBV7-2
CASSLGWLLSYEQYF
>many|TRBV5-6
CASTLGASYEQYF
>few|TRBV7-2
CASSLGGTREWWQYF
>.|TRBV29-1
CSVGSGSETQYF
>many|TRBV29-1
CSVERERGETQYF
>many|TRBV7-9
CASSFQASGQETQYF
>.|TRBV9
CASSEDPGSHMRGYTF
>.|TRBV15
CATSRDRVGAEQFF
>.|TRBV6-5
CASSYSSGRSYEQYF
>few|TRBV20-1
CSVGQEDQPQHF
>few|TRBV5-4
CASNNGGQLYGYTF
>.|TRBV13
CASSLVTASSFFSGANVLTF
>many|TRBV3-1
CASSQEEWTSGRGGQETQYF
>few|TRBV6-2/TRBV6-3
CASSYGTRTHEQFF
>few|TRBV7-2
CASSLGGRGRYEQYF
>many|TRBV29-1
CSVEEGRGYEQYF
>many|TRBV20-1
CSAGDGYEQYF
>.|TRBV6-5
CASSFNRGLGEQYF
>many|TRBV20-1
CSARGGQGNTGELFF
>.|TRBV20-1
CSARDWGEDGYTF
>.|TRBV5-6
CASSPLGRANEQFF
>few|TRBV7-9
CVYEGNQPQHF
>.|TRBV29-1
CSVDSQGQETQYF
>.|TRBV4-2
CASSRRLAESYNEQFF
>.|TRBV29-1
CSVEETSSYNEQFF
>few|TRBV6-5
CASSYSYGVSGELFF
>.|TRBV6-2/TRBV6-3
CASSSDSKYGYTF
>few|TRBV7-2
CASSLAQVTGELFF
>.|TRBV12-3/TRBV12-4
CASSGDRGLGANVLTF
>few|TRBV29-1
CSVEEGTASYEQYF
>few|TRBV6-5
CVSSSLAGPETQYF
>many|TRBV12-3/TRBV12-4
CASNSRGRTGQNTQYF
>once|TRBV27
CASSKPGQVNTGELFF
>few|TRBV28
CASRHQGAEQYF
>.|TRBV7-2
CASREQSQETQYF
>many|TRBV5-1
CASAPGAVVDTQYF
>few|TRBV6-5
CASSYRTGETYEQYF